Listed here are 32 T cell receptor beta chains from one sample, sequenced in a study of shared clonotypes between healthy human individuals (dated by TCRdb to 2020 to 2021). CD8 naive samples were obtained by positive selection for CCR7 among CD45RO-negative cells, yielding a CD45RA+CCR7+ population from which TemRA cells were excluded. The library was built by means of the immunoSEQ multiplex PCR assay. TCRdb stores this immuneACCESS table with in-frame sequences only. Part of the clones is absent; in the studies checked, under half of the shortfall reflects unresolved V genes, and no reason is known for the rest. Within this sample are 550,000 to 750,000 clones, with about 91% of them counted one time only. The ten largest clones add up to approximately 22% of the sample. The sample was naive CD8+ T cells sorted from blood. The cell subset or site label corresponds to: CD45RA+CCR7+. These TCRs come from a man aged 30 to 39 in good health.

The rearrangement joins TRBV6-1 to TRBJ2-7; a possible D gene is TRBD1 (5 bases). The V and J ends lost 6 bases and 2 bases respectively, with 14 bases between them. Germline V gene sequence: CDR1 MNHNS, CDR2 SASEGT. This CDR3 region has 14 residues. The CDR3: CASSYQATAYEQYF. In DNA, the CDR3 is TGTGCCAGCAGCTATCAGGCGACAGCCTACGAGCAGTACTTC.

This clone was detected only once. V is TRBV9 and J is TRBJ1-2, with 12 nucleotides matching TRBD1. The V gene's germline CDR1 is SGDLS and CDR2 YYNGEE. This CDR3 is built from 15 residues. V lost 4 bases and J lost 3; bases outside the gene matches: 4. The DNA for the CDR3 is TGTGCCAGCAGCACGGGACAGGGGGCGTACTATGGCTACACCTTC. Amino acids: CASSTGQGAYYGYTF.

This sequence joins TRBV29-1 and TRBJ1-5; TRBD1 is a possible D gene (5 bases). Trimming took 5 bases from V and 4 from J, leaving 9 bases between them. CDR3 length equals 12 residues. Germline CDR1 SQVTM, CDR2 ANQGSEA. The CDR3 spells CSVQDINQPQHF. The CDR3 DNA reads as TGCAGCGTTCAGGACATAAATCAGCCCCAGCATTTT.

V is TRBV4-1 and J is TRBJ1-5, with 7 bases aligning to TRBD1. This CDR3 region has 13 residues. The junction had 6 bases not matched to a gene; V was cut back by 6 bases and J by 7 bases. Germline V CDR1 and CDR2: MGHRA, YSYEKL. The DNA for the CDR3 is TGCGCCAGCAGTCAAAACAGGGGCCAGCCCCAGCATTTT. Protein sequence: CASSQNRGQPQHF.

This clone was seen a few times. This chain links TRBV6-5 with TRBJ1-2; 9 positions match TRBD1. In germline, CDR1 is MNHEY, CDR2 SVGAGI. V was pared by 5 bases and J by 6 bases, with 7 bases of the junction left unmatched. CDR3 size: 14 residues. This chain's CDR3 is CASSHRDRVNGYTF. The CDR3 DNA is TGTGCCAGCAGTCACCGGGACAGGGTTAATGGCTACACCTTC.

The rearrangement links TRBV6-4 to TRBJ2-1, with a tentative D call TRBD2 (5 bases). This CDR3 has 13 residues. CDR1 MRHNA and CDR2 SNTAGT come from the germline V gene. The V end was cut by 3 bases, the J end by 9 bases, with 12 bases between. Here the CDR3 DNA reads TGTGCCAGCAGTGATACGGGATTTGGTGAGCAGTTCTTC. It specifies CASSDTGFGEQFF.

The gene calls are TRBV27 and TRBJ2-5, with D tentatively TRBD2 (6 bases). Germline loops: CDR1 MNHEY, CDR2 SMNVEV (reference sequence). The CDR3 extends over 14 amino acids. Trimming shortened V by 5 bases and J by 5 bases, and 15 bases separated the two germline ends. The CDR3 spells CASSPGGRFETQYF. DNA for the CDR3: TGTGCCAGCAGTCCCGGGGGTAGATTTGAGACCCAGTACTTC.

J is TRBJ2-1 and V is TRBV30; 9 bases line up with TRBD1. CDR1 and CDR2 from the germline V gene are GTSNPN and SVGIG (reference sequence). V lost 3 bases to trimming and J lost 4 bases; unmatched junction nucleotides: 7. The CDR3 runs to 15 residues. The chain's CDR3 is CAWRLQGAKYNEQFF. The CDR3, as DNA: TGTGCCTGGAGGTTACAGGGGGCGAAGTACAATGAGCAGTTCTTC.

This rearrangement joins TRBV6-6 to TRBJ2-7, with 7 positions matching TRBD1. Losses at the gene ends were 4 bases for V and 2 bases for J; bases not matched to a gene: 2. The CDR3 covers 13 residues. CDR1 and CDR2 from the germline V gene are MNHNY and SVGAGI (reference sequence). CDR3 sequence: CASSSQGAYEQYF. The CDR3 region has the DNA TGTGCCAGCAGTTCGCAGGGGGCCTACGAGCAGTACTTC.

This chain uses TRBV9 with TRBJ1-2; TRBD1 agrees at 7 bases. The CDR3 length is 15 residues. Germline CDR1 is SGDLS and CDR2 is YYNGEE. Trimming at V came to 3 bases and at J to 4 bases, leaving 9 bases not matched to a gene. CDR3 DNA: TGTGCCAGCAGCGGTTTTCTCGACAGGGTCTATGGCTACACCTTC. Translated, it gives CASSGFLDRVYGYTF. Full variable domain (remainder filled in from reference TRBV9 and TRBJ1-2): DSGVTQTPKHLITATGQRVTLRCSPRSGDLSVYWYQQSLDQGLQFLIQYYNGEERAKGNILERFSAQQFPDLHSELNLSSLELGDSALYFCASSGFLDRVYGYTFGSGTRLTVV.

This clone appeared once. The chain recombines TRBV7-9 with TRBJ2-3; D remains unclear. V shed 8 bases and J shed 1 base, with 7 bases lying between them. The CDR3 sequence is 12 residues long. Germline V gene data show CDR1 as SEHNR and CDR2 as FQNEAQ (reference sequence). The CDR3 is CASVSRTDTQYF. The DNA of the CDR3 is TGTGCCAGCGTGTCCCGCACAGATACGCAGTATTTT.

The chain employs TRBV27 and TRBJ2-7; 9 positions match TRBD2. With V trimmed by 2 bases and J by 3 bases, 2 bases remained unmatched. The CDR3 covers 14 residues. Germline CDR1 and CDR2: MNHEY and SMNVEV (reference sequence). CDR3 sequence: CASSLNSGSYEQYF. For the CDR3, the DNA is TGTGCCAGCAGTTTAAATAGCGGGAGCTACGAGCAGTACTTC.

The chain couples TRBV10-3 to TRBJ2-2; D remains unclear. Trimming took off 11 bases at V and 0 bases at J, with 10 bases between the two ends. The CDR3 totals 13 residues. Per germline, CDR1 ENHRY and CDR2 SYGVKD. Here the CDR3 DNA reads TGTGCCGCGGCGGTACCGAACACCGGGGAGCTGTTTTTT. This sequence encodes CAAAVPNTGELFF.

The chain couples TRBV28 to TRBJ2-7, with D possibly being TRBD2 (6 bases). Germline CDR1 and CDR2: MDHEN and SYDVKM. The V gene lost 6 bases and the J gene lost 0 bases, with 12 bases spanning the gap. This CDR3 has 14 amino acids. The CDR3 sequence is CASRRDSNSYEQYF. The DNA for the CDR3 is TGTGCCAGCAGGCGGGACTCTAACTCCTACGAGCAGTACTTC.

The V call is TRBV5-1, the J call TRBJ1-4; no clear D. With 0 bases removed from V and 0 bases from J, the gap between germline ends came to 15 bases. The CDR3 consists of 18 residues. Germline assignment: CDR1 SGHRS and CDR2 YFSETQ. The chain's CDR3 is CASSLGSLGSPTNEKLFF. The CDR3 DNA is TGCGCCAGCAGCTTGGGGAGCTTAGGAAGCCCAACTAATGAAAAACTGTTTTTT.

The gene calls are TRBV9 and TRBJ1-3; the D is unclear. The V and J ends lost 3 bases and 0 bases respectively, with 7 bases between them. The CDR3 has 14 residues. The germline V gene has CDR1 SGDLS and CDR2 YYNGEE. For the CDR3, the DNA is TGTGCCAGCAGCGGGACGAACTCTGGAAACACCATATATTTT. It is translated as CASSGTNSGNTIYF.

This sequence joins TRBV27 and TRBJ2-3, with a possible D match to TRBD2 (5 bases). Trimming cost V 7 bases and J 0 bases, with 17 bases left between them. The germline CDR1 and CDR2 sequences are MNHEY and SMNVEV (reference sequence). There are 16 residues in the CDR3. The CDR3 sequence is CASTPVRGGSTDTQYF. The CDR3 coding sequence is TGTGCCAGCACCCCAGTCCGCGGAGGTAGCACAGATACGCAGTATTTT.

The genes are TRBV5-6 and TRBJ2-7; D may be TRBD2 (6 bases). This CDR3 has 14 residues. Germline values: CDR1 SGHDT, CDR2 YYEEEE. V was pared by 4 bases and J by 3 bases, with 14 bases between. The CDR3 reads CASSTKGGSYEQYF. The CDR3 nucleotides read TGTGCCAGCAGCACCAAGGGAGGCAGCTACGAGCAGTACTTC.

The chain carries TRBV19 and TRBJ2-3, with 7 bases that match TRBD2. Germline trimming cut 5 bases from V and 2 bases from J; bases unmatched to any gene: 4. The CDR3 loop spans 14 amino acids. Germline CDR1 reads LNHDA; CDR2 reads SQIVND (reference sequence). This CDR3 reads CASSGEGYTDTQYF. Here the CDR3 DNA reads TGTGCCAGTAGTGGGGAGGGATACACAGATACGCAGTATTTT.

The V gene is TRBV5-4, the J gene TRBJ2-7, with D tentatively TRBD1 or TRBD2 (5 bases each). The CDR3 sequence is 18 residues long. The germline gives CDR1 SGHNT, CDR2 YYREEE (reference sequence). The V end was cut by 1 base, the J end by 0 bases, with 20 bases between. This chain's CDR3 is CASSLWGLTGSSSYEQYF. DNA of the CDR3: TGTGCCAGCAGCTTGTGGGGCCTGACGGGATCAAGCTCCTACGAGCAGTACTTC.

The rearrangement links TRBV9 to TRBJ2-5; 11 nucleotides line up with TRBD2. This CDR3 comprises 14 residues. Per the germline V gene, CDR1 is SGDLS and CDR2 is YYNGEE. J lost 3 bases, V lost 3 bases, and 1 base had no gene match. As DNA, the CDR3 is TGTGCCAGCAGCGAACTAGCGGGAGAAGAGACCCAGTACTTC. Protein sequence: CASSELAGEETQYF.

The chain carries TRBV7-9 and TRBJ2-7, with 8 positions matching TRBD2. J gave up 4 bases and V 8 bases, and 10 bases lay outside the gene matches. The CDR3 contains 14 residues. Per germline, CDR1 SEHNR and CDR2 FQNEAQ (reference sequence). CDR3 loop: CASGTSGGGYEQYF. The CDR3 coding sequence is TGTGCCAGCGGTACGAGCGGGGGCGGGTACGAGCAGTACTTC.

The J gene is TRBJ2-1, the V gene TRBV5-1; D is possibly TRBD1 or TRBD2 (6 bases each). The CDR3 totals 18 residues. Between the trimmed V and J ends, which lost 4 bases and 3 bases, there was a span of 23 bases. The germline gives CDR1 SGHRS, CDR2 YFSETQ. CDR3 sequence reads: CASSPSGDFPTRYNEQFF. The CDR3 DNA reads as TGCGCCAGCAGCCCGTCAGGGGACTTTCCGACTCGCTACAATGAGCAGTTCTTC.

V gene TRBV27 combines with J gene TRBJ1-5, with a weak D call TRBD1 (5 bases). CDR3 length: 15 residues. In germline, CDR1 is MNHEY, CDR2 SMNVEV (reference sequence). The V end lost 6 bases, the J end lost 0 bases, and 12 bases lay between the germline ends. Here the CDR3 DNA reads TGTGCCAGCAGAGACAGCGAGTATAGCAATCAGCCCCAGCATTTT. Its translation is CASRDSEYSNQPQHF.

The chain couples TRBV4-3 to TRBJ2-1; 8 bases align to TRBD2. J gave up 0 bases and V 0 bases, and 4 bases lay outside the gene matches. From germline, CDR1 is LGHNA and CDR2 YSLEER. CDR3 length: 17 amino acids. CDR3 DNA sequence: TGCGCCAGCAGCCAAGATCCCGGGACTAGCTCCTACAATGAGCAGTTCTTC. Translation: CASSQDPGTSSYNEQFF.

J is TRBJ2-6 and V is TRBV27; either TRBD1 or TRBD2 may supply D (5 bases each). Germline CDR1 is MNHEY and CDR2 is SMNVEV (reference sequence). CDR3 length equals 16 residues. V lost 3 bases and J 2 bases, leaving 11 bases between the germline ends. The CDR3 protein is CASSFVGDPGANVLTF. For the CDR3, the DNA is TGTGCCAGCAGTTTTGTTGGGGACCCTGGGGCCAACGTCCTGACTTTC.

This clone appeared once. This rearrangement joins TRBV5-4 to TRBJ2-3, with 15 bases lining up with TRBD2. The CDR3 is 16 residues long. V was pared by 4 bases and J by 7 bases, with 7 bases of the junction left unmatched. Germline values: CDR1 SGHNT, CDR2 YYREEE (reference sequence). The DNA for the CDR3 is TGTGCCAGCAGCCAATGGACTAGCGGGAGGGCTCATACGCAGTATTTT. Its protein product is CASSQWTSGRAHTQYF.

The J gene is TRBJ2-7, the V gene TRBV6-1, with D perhaps matching TRBD1 (6 bases). The CDR3 runs 13 residues. The V and J ends lost 11 bases and 8 bases respectively, with 22 bases between them. From germline, CDR1 is MNHNS and CDR2 SASEGT. CDR3 region: CAGGEANRIKQYF. For the CDR3, the DNA is TGTGCCGGGGGCGAAGCGAACCGAATAAAGCAGTACTTC.

The genes are TRBV10-2 and TRBJ1-1, with D perhaps matching TRBD1 (5 bases). The CDR3 consists of 18 residues. CDR1 and CDR2 (germline): WSHSY, SAAADI. V was pared by 3 bases and J by 3 bases, with 23 bases between. The DNA of the CDR3 is TGCGCCAGCAGTGATCAGGGTCCGCGCCGCGTCAAGGACACTGAAGCTTTCTTT. Translating it yields CASSDQGPRRVKDTEAFF.

In its sample, this clone was seen once. The chain links TRBV7-6 to TRBJ1-2; a possible D gene is TRBD1 (5 bases). The CDR3 sequence is 13 residues long. The germline CDR1 and CDR2 sequences are SGHVS and FNYEAQ. Trimming left V 1 base short and J 4 bases short, with 7 bases between. CDR3 DNA: TGTGCCAGCAGCTTAGACGGGGGCTATGGCTACACCTTC. Amino acids: CASSLDGGYGYTF.

V and J are TRBV6-5 and TRBJ2-7; D remains unclear. The ends were cut back, 7 bases at V and 1 base at J, with 14 bases in the middle. The CDR3 contains 14 residues. Per germline, CDR1 MNHEY and CDR2 SVGAGI. CDR3 bases: TGTGCCAGCAACTCGGACCTCTATTCCTACGAGCAGTACTTC. Protein product: CASNSDLYSYEQYF.

The chain has TRBV6-5 and TRBJ1-5; no definite D call. V was clipped by 7 bases and J by 5 bases, with 18 bases between them. Germline V gives CDR1 MNHEY, CDR2 SVGAGI. The CDR3 covers 15 residues. This CDR3 is CASKETPLLDQPQHF. The CDR3, as DNA: TGTGCCAGCAAAGAAACCCCCCTCCTCGATCAGCCCCAGCATTTT.